This record concerns one T cell receptor (beta chain) sequence. Its cognate antigen is unknown. J was trimmed by 2 bases and V by 1 base; bases with no gene match: 10. Germline values: CDR1 SGHRS, CDR2 YFSETQ. The CDR3 spans 17 residues. The donors were members of the validation cohort, which comprised approximately 120 subjects and was separate from the first cohort of 730 or so subjects. This sample was included in a study of cytomegalovirus exposure and HLA in healthy donors. Study results and caveats: Three CMV-associated chains proved CMV antigen-specific in vitro. Most TCR sequences were seen very rarely across donors, but some public TCRs occurred in many. Diagnosis of cytomegalovirus status made by the classifier reportedly showed high specificity and sensitivity.

Produced via immunoSEQ multiplex PCR; TCRdb's table is partial and in-frame only. This table holds a few hundred thousand clones, 85% to 95% found once. The rearrangement joins TRBV5-1 to TRBJ2-7; 9 positions match TRBD2. Sequenced sample: PBMCs. This receptor was identified in a woman between 18 and 29 years old in good health and CMV-seronegative. The CDR3 reads CASSLRGAGGTTYEQYF. In DNA, the CDR3 is TGCGCCAGCAGCTTGAGGGGAGCGGGAGGCACCACCTACGAGCAGTACTTC. Using reference TRBV5-1 and TRBJ2-7 for the parts outside the CDR3, the full variable domain is KAGVTQTPRYLIKTRGQQVTLSCSPISGHRSVSWYQQTPGQGLQFLFEYFSETQRNKGNFPGRFSGRQFSNSRSEMNVSTLELGDSALYLCASSLRGAGGTTYEQYFGPGTRLTVT.